This T cell receptor beta chain was captured in a study of T cell repertoires in cytomegalovirus infection. TCRdb redid the calling of the reads with MiXCR, one entry per CDR3 protein. The sample lists fewer than 200,000 distinct CDR3 sequences, roughly a fifth occurring once. This CDR3 is 15 amino acids long. Trimming removed 0 bases from V and 3 bases from J, with 11 bases in between. Germline V gene lookup returns CDR1 DFQATT and CDR2 SNEGSKA (reference sequence). Only a few counts were recorded for this clonotype. This clonotype was obtained from a human donor in good health (CMV status not recorded). Some clones in this sample may be carry-over from other donors' samples. V usage is TRBV20-1 and J usage is TRBJ2-2; perhaps TRBD2 as D (6 bases). The sample taken for sequencing was PBMCs. In nucleotides, the CDR3 is TGCAGTGCTAGAGATGGATCGGGAGACACCGGGGAGCTGTTTTTT. Amino acid sequence: CSARDGSGDTGELFF.